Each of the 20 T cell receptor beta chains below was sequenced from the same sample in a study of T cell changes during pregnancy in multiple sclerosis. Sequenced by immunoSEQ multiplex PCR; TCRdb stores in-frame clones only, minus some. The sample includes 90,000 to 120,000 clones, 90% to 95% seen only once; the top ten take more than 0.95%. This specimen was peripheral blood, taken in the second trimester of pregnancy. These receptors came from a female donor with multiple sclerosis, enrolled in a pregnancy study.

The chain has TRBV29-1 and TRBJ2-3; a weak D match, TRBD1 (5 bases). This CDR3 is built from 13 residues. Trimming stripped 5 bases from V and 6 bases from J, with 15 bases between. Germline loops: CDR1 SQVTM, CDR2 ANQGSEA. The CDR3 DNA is TGCAGCGTTTTAAGCTCAGGGTCGGATACGCAGTATTTT. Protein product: CSVLSSGSDTQYF.

CDR3 region: CATSRERETAYNEQFF. The CDR3 coding sequence is TGTGCCACCAGCAGAGAACGGGAGACCGCCTACAATGAGCAGTTCTTC. This chain links TRBV15 with TRBJ2-1; a weak D match, TRBD2 (6 bases). The CDR3 spans 16 residues. The V gene lost 0 bases and the J gene lost 2 bases, with 11 bases spanning the gap. Per germline, CDR1 LNHNV and CDR2 YYDKDF (reference sequence).

The CDR3 spells CASSLRDRETGYTF. Written as DNA, the CDR3 is TGTGCCAGCAGCCTTCGGGACAGGGAGACTGGCTACACCTTC. The rearrangement links TRBV7-3 to TRBJ1-2; TRBD1 agrees at 9 bases. The CDR3 totals 14 residues. Germline loops: CDR1 SGHTA, CDR2 FQGTGA. After removal of 5 bases from V and 7 bases from J, the junction contained 8 bases not matched to a gene.

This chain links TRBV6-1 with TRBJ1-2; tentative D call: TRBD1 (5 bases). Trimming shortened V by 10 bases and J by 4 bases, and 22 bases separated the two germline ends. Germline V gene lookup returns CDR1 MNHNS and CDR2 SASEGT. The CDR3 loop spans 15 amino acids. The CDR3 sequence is CATLGPPQAPYGYTF. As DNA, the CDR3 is TGTGCCACCTTAGGGCCCCCACAGGCACCCTATGGCTACACCTTC.

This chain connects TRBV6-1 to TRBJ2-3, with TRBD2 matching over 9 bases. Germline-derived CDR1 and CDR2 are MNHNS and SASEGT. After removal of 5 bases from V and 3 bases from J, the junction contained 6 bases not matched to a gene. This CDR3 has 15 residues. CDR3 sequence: CASSPTSGVTDTQYF. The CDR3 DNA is TGTGCCAGCAGTCCGACTAGCGGAGTTACAGATACGCAGTATTTT.

For the CDR3, the DNA is TGTGCCAGCTCACCAATTGCGGGAATAGGGACAGATACGCAGTATTTT. Its translation is CASSPIAGIGTDTQYF. The chain combines TRBV18 with TRBJ2-3, with TRBD2 as a possible D gene (6 bases). Germline lookup yields CDR1 KGHSH and CDR2 LQKENI. This CDR3 is 16 amino acids long. The germline V and J ends were trimmed by 2 bases and 3 bases, with 15 bases remaining between them.

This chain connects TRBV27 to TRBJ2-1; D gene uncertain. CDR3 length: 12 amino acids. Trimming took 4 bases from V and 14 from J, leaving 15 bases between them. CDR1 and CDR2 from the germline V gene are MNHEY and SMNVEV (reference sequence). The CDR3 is CASSSPPQTEFF. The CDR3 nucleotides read TGTGCCAGCAGTTCTCCCCCCCAGACTGAGTTCTTC.

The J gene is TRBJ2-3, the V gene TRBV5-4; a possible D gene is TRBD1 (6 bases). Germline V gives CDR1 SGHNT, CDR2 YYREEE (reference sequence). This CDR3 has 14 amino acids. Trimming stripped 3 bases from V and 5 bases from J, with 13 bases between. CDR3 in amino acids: CASSSAGVGDTQYF. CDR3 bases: TGTGCCAGCAGCTCCGCAGGGGTCGGAGATACGCAGTATTTT.

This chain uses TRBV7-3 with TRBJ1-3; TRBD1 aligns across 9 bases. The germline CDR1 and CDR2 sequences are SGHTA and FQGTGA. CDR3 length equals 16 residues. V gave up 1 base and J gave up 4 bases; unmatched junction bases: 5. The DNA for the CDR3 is TGTGCCAGCAGCTTAAGTGGACAGGGGTACGGAAACACCATATATTTT. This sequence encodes CASSLSGQGYGNTIYF.

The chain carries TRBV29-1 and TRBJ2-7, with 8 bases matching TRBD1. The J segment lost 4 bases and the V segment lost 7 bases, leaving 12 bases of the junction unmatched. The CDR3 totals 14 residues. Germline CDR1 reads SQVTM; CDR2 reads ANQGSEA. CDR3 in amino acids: CSAVTGTGLYEQYF. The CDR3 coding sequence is TGCAGCGCCGTAACCGGGACAGGACTTTACGAGCAGTACTTC.

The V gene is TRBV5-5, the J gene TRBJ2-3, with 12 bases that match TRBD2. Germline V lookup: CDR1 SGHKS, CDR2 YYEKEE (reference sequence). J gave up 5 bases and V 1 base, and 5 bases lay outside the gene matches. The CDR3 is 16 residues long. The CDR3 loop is CASSLRTSGTQDTQYF. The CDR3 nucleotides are TGTGCCAGCAGCTTGCGGACTAGCGGGACCCAAGATACGCAGTATTTT.

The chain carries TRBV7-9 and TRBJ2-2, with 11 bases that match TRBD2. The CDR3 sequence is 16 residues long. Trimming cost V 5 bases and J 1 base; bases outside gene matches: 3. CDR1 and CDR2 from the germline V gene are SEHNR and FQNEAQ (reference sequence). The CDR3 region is CASSGTSGRNTGELFF. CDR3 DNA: TGTGCCAGCAGCGGTACTAGCGGGAGGAACACCGGGGAGCTGTTTTTT.

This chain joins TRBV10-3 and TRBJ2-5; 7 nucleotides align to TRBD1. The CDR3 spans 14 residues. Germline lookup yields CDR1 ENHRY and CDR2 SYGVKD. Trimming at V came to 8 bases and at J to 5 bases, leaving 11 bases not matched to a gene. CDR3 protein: CAIGRDRASETQYF. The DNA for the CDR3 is TGTGCCATCGGCCGGGACAGAGCGAGCGAGACCCAGTACTTC.

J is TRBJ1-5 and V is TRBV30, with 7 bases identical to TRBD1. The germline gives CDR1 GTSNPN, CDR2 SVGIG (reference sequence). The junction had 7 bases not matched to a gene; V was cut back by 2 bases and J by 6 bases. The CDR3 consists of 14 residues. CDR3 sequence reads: CAWSKSAGGQPQHF. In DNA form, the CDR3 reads TGTGCCTGGAGTAAATCGGCAGGGGGTCAGCCCCAGCATTTT.

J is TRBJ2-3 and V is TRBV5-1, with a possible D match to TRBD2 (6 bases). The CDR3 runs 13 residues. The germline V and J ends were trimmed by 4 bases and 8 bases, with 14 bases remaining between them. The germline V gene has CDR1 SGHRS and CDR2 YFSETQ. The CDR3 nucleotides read TGCGCCAGCAGCCCGGGGACTCTTCGTACGCAGTATTTT. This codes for CASSPGTLRTQYF.

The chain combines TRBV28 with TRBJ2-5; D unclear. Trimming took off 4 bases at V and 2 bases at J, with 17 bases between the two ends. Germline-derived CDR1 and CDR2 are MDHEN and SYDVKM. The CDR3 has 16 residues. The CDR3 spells CASSSQFVEFQETQYF. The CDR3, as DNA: TGTGCCAGCAGTTCCCAATTTGTTGAGTTTCAAGAGACCCAGTACTTC.

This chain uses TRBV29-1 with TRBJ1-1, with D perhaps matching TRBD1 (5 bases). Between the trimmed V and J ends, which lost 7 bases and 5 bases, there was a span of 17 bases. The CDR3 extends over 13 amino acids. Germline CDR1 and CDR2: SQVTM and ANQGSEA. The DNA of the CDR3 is TGCAGCGCGTGGACACCTCAGGGAACTGAAGCTTTCTTT. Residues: CSAWTPQGTEAFF.

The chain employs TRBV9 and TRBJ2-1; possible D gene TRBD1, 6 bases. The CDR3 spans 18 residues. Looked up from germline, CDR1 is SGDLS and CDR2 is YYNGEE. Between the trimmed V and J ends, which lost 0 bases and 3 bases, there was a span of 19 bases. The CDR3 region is CASSVDQLPLGGYNEQFF. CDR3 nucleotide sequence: TGTGCCAGCAGCGTAGACCAGCTACCGCTAGGGGGCTACAATGAGCAGTTCTTC.

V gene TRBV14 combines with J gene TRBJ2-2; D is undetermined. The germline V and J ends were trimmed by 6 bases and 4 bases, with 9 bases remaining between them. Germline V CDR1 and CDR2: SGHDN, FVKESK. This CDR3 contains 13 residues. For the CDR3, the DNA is TGTGCCAGCAGTACTAAACCCACCGGGGAGCTGTTTTTT. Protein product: CASSTKPTGELFF.

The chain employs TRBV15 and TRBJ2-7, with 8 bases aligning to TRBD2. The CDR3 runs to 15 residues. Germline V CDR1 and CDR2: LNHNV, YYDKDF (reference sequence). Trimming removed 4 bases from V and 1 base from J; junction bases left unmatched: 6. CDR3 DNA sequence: TGTGCCACCAGCACCAGCGGGGGCCCGTCCTACGAGCAGTACTTC. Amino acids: CATSTSGGPSYEQYF.